This T cell receptor (beta chain) was documented in a study of Ad26.COV2.S vaccination and SARS-CoV-2 variants. Comment on this clone: The antigen is undetermined.

Germline V CDR1 and CDR2: GTSNPN, SVGIG (reference sequence). The CDR3 is 14 amino acids. With V trimmed by 3 bases and J by 2 bases, 2 bases remained unmatched. Treatment denoted: 19 received Ad26.COV2.S at low or high dose, single or two shots; roughly five received placebo; per-sample allocation not given. Samples were taken on day 63 after the first vaccine or placebo injection. Findings and limits, study-wide: Vaccine recipients surpassed placebo recipients in spike-specific TCR breadth.

Sequencing used immunoSEQ multiplex PCR; TCRdb keeps in-frame clones, though not all of them. This repertoire shows over 400,000 clones, 92% found once; its top ten account for about 1.7%. The V gene is TRBV30, the J gene TRBJ1-3, with TRBD1 matching over 9 bases. This TCR was sampled from a person aged 18 to 59 who received the Ad26.COV2.S COVID-19 vaccine or a placebo. The material was peripheral blood, obtained in a trial of Ad26.COV2.S vaccine versus placebo. CDR3: CAWRTGGAGNTIYF. The CDR3 bases are TGTGCCTGGAGGACAGGGGGAGCTGGAAACACCATATATTTT.